Sequencing of this T cell receptor (beta chain) was carried out in a study of blood T cell repertoires in COVID-19. Looking at the study overall: PBMCs, B-cell-depleted T cells, or T cells provided the cDNA or gDNA that made up the material.

In germline, CDR1 is LNHDA, CDR2 SQIVND (reference sequence). Germline trimming cut 10 bases from V and 5 bases from J; bases unmatched to any gene: 12. The CDR3 is 15 residues long. Per the study methods: Scientists estimated how many nucleated cells there were by amplifying reference gene primers. Measured with immunoSEQ multiplex PCR; TCRdb has only the in-frame clones, and not every one. The DNA was the basis for D and trimming; V, J and clone size are from that table. The sample lists fewer than 200,000 clones, 70% to 80% occurring once. The chain couples TRBV19 to TRBJ2-2; the match to TRBD1 covers 8 bases. This TCR derives from a woman in her seventies in a cohort exposed to, infected with or recovered from COVID-19 (not recorded which). The sequenced sample consisted of PBMCs or T cells enriched from blood (not recorded which). CDR3 DNA sequence: TGTGCCACTCACCAGGGGGCCGGGGGTACCGGGGAGCTGTTTTTT. Translation gives CATHQGAGGTGELFF.